The TCR beta chain under discussion was sequenced for a study of blood T cell repertoires in COVID-19. Looking at the study overall: Samples came from the United States, Italy and Spain, spanning acute and convalescent COVID-19. Sources were T cells, B-cell-depleted T cells, or PBMCs; the material itself was cDNA or gDNA.

All enrollees were roughly 18 to 90 years old and from approximately 24 US areas. Either two negative PCRs, clearance, or symptom resolution qualified Cohort 3 donors as recovered. TCRdb's table, derived via immunoSEQ multiplex PCR, lists solely in-frame clones and lacks some. Of over 120,000 clones listed, just under 85% are singletons. Germline V CDR1 and CDR2: SQVTM, ANQGSEA. Trimming pared 8 bases from V and 2 bases from J, leaving 8 bases between. The CDR3 spans 11 residues. This sequence was found in a man aged 45-65 years who had recovered from COVID-19. V gene TRBV29-1 combines with J gene TRBJ2-3, with D unclear. Specimen: PBMCs or T cells enriched from blood (not recorded which). CDR3 nucleotides: TGCAGCCTCGACAACACAGATACGCAGTATTTT. Its translation: CSLDNTDTQYF.